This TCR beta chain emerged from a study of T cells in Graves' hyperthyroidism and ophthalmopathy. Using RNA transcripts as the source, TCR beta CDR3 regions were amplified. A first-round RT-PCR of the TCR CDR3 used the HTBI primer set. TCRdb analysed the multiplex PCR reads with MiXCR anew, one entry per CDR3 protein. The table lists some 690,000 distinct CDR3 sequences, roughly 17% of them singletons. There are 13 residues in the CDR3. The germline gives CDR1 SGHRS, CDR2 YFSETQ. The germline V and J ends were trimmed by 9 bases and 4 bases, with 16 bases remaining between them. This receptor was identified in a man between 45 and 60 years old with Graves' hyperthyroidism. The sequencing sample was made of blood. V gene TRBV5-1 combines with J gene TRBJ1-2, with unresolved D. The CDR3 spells CATGNGEGYGYTF. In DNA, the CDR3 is TGCGCCACCGGGAACGGGGAGGGCTATGGCTACACCTTC.